This record concerns one TCR beta chain sequence. Its cognate antigen is unknown. These data originate in a study of cytotoxic CD8 clonotypes in ibrutinib-treated CLL. Study observations and caveats: Baseline clonality exceeded age-matched healthy donors and tracked circulating CD8+ T-cell counts.

The intended depth for sequencing was 1 in 200,000 to 1 in 1 million T cells. Generated by immunoSEQ multiplex PCR, the TCRdb table keeps only in-frame clones and is missing some. The sample has 90,000 to 100,000 clones; 70% to 80% are singletons. This clonotype was sampled from a human donor with chronic lymphocytic leukemia. The sample in question was PBMCs, obtained after 12 months of ibrutinib treatment.

The CDR3 DNA sequence: TGTGCCAGCAGCTTGGAGGCGGGAGGAAACACCATATATTTT. This encodes CASSLEAGGNTIYF. The gene calls are TRBV5-6 and TRBJ1-3, with D unclear. The CDR3 is 14 amino acids. V was pared by 0 bases and J by 4 bases, with 8 bases between. Germline V gene lookup returns CDR1 SGHDT and CDR2 YYEEEE.